The clone carrying this T cell receptor beta chain was counted a few times. Antigen: not known. Trimming took 4 bases from V and 0 from J; bases not matched to a gene: 8. Germline CDR1 is SGHVS and CDR2 is FQNEAQ. The CDR3 runs to 16 residues. These data originate in a study of OX40 agonist ivuxolimab in advanced cancers. Study-level background: The group had a mean age of about 65 years, ranged from about 20 to 79, and was around 82% male. Whole-study results and caveats: Some nonresponders likewise displayed low normalized T-cell clonal expansion.

Profiled with immunoSEQ multiplex PCR; TCRdb holds only in-frame clones, not every one. The sample carries more than 100,000 clones, 80% to 90% recorded once. This specimen consisted of CD4+ or CD8+ T cells sorted from blood, obtained in a trial of the OX40 agonist ivuxolimab. This sequence joins TRBV7-8 and TRBJ1-2; 7 bases fit TRBD1. The source is an adult with an advanced solid tumor such as melanoma, head and neck, liver or kidney cancer. The CDR3 bases are TGTGCCAGCAGCTCTAGACAGGGAAACCCTAACTATGGCTACACCTTC. The encoded protein is CASSSRQGNPNYGYTF. The variable domain in full, with the rest retrieved from reference TRBV7-8 and TRBJ1-2, is GAGVSQSPRYKVAKRGQDVALRCDPISGHVSLFWYQQALGQGPEFLTYFQNEAQLDKSGLPSDRFFAERPEGSVSTLKIQRTQQEDSAVYLCASSSRQGNPNYGYTFGSGTRLTVV.